This passage covers 10 T cell receptor beta chains from one sample sequenced in a study of CD8 T cells in ankylosing spondylitis. General study results and limits: There was a TCR beta motif, made of several highly homologous variants, that appeared characteristic of ankylosing spondylitis blood.

Each CDR3 protein gets one entry after TCRdb re-called the 5' RACE reads with MiXCR. The sample gives a few hundred thousand distinct CDR3 sequences, under 20% of which show up once; around 0.92% is in the top ten. These receptors' antigens are unknown. Sequenced sample: blood, either unsorted or a sorted T cell fraction (not recorded which). These receptor sequences come from a male donor with ankylosing spondylitis.

This clonotype showed up just a few times. The gene calls are TRBV28 and TRBJ1-5, with a tentative D call TRBD1 (6 bases). The CDR3 is made up of 16 amino acids. Per the germline V gene, CDR1 is MDHEN and CDR2 is SYDVKM. Trimming left V 6 bases short and J 2 bases short, with 17 bases between. The CDR3 bases are TGTGCCAGCAGCTCGCCTCGGGGGGCCGGCAATCAGCCCCAGCATTTT. Residues: CASSSPRGAGNQPQHF.

V gene TRBV12-3 or TRBV12-4 combines with J gene TRBJ1-2, with 7 bases matching TRBD1. V lost 1 base to trimming and J lost 2 bases; unmatched junction nucleotides: 7. The CDR3 has 16 amino acids. The CDR3 nucleotides read TGTGCCAGCAGTTTAGGGAACAGGGGAAAAAACTATGGCTACACCTTC. It codes for CASSLGNRGKNYGYTF.

The J gene is TRBJ1-3, the V gene TRBV6-1; 7 nucleotides agree with TRBD1. CDR3 length equals 15 residues. CDR1 and CDR2 (germline): MNHNS, SASEGT. The ends lost 6 bases at V and 4 bases at J; junction bases unmatched: 9. The CDR3 region is CASSPGTVRGNTIYF. As DNA, the CDR3 is TGTGCCAGCAGCCCTGGGACAGTTCGGGGAAACACCATATATTTT.

This clonotype was seen only a few times. The chain is built from TRBV7-2 and TRBJ1-6; D not resolved. The V gene's germline CDR1 is SGHTA and CDR2 FQGNSA. This CDR3 has 13 amino acids. Trimming took 2 bases from V and 5 from J, leaving 4 bases between them. CDR3 in DNA: TGTGCCAGCAGCTTATTCGATAATTCACCCCTCCACTTT. It yields the protein CASSLFDNSPLHF.

CDR3 residues: CASSPSGQPENTGELFF. For the CDR3, the DNA is TGTGCCAGCTCACCCTCGGGACAGCCCGAGAACACCGGGGAGCTGTTTTTT. The rearrangement uses TRBV18 and TRBJ2-2, with 7 positions matching TRBD1. The CDR3 runs 17 residues. Germline CDR1 and CDR2: KGHSH and LQKENI. V dropped 3 bases and J dropped 1; count of bases not matched to a gene: 8.

The CDR3 here is CAISERQGNSNQPQHF. The CDR3 DNA follows: TGTGCCATCAGTGAGCGGCAGGGCAATAGCAATCAGCCCCAGCATTTT. The chain joins TRBV10-3 to TRBJ1-5; D might be TRBD1 (5 bases). Looked up from germline, CDR1 is ENHRY and CDR2 is SYGVKD. V lost 2 bases to trimming and J lost 0 bases, with 11 bases between them. The CDR3 loop spans 16 amino acids.

This clonotype was counted once. V is TRBV7-3 and J is TRBJ2-1, with 11 positions matching TRBD2. CDR3 length equals 18 residues. V was clipped by 2 bases and J by 0 bases; unmatched bases: 6. Germline CDR1 and CDR2: SGHTA and FQGTGA. The CDR3 coding sequence is TGTGCCAGCAGCTTAGCCCTTACTAGCGGGAGCTCCTACAATGAGCAGTTCTTC. Translated: CASSLALTSGSSYNEQFF. Filled out from reference TRBV7-3 and TRBJ2-1, the complete variable domain reads GAGVSQTPSNKVTEKGKYVELRCDPISGHTALYWYRQSLGQGPEFLIYFQGTGAADDSGLPNDRFFAVRPEGSVSTLKIQRTERGDSAVYLCASSLALTSGSSYNEQFFGPGTRLTVL.

This clonotype was seen only a few times. The chain combines TRBV5-5 with TRBJ1-5; D remains ambiguous. Between the trimmed V and J ends, which lost 1 base and 3 bases, there was a span of 11 bases. From germline, CDR1 is SGHKS and CDR2 YYEKEE (reference sequence). The CDR3 covers 15 residues. The CDR3, as DNA: TGTGCCAGCAGCTTGTCCGGGGTCCACAATCAGCCCCAGCATTTT. It is translated as CASSLSGVHNQPQHF. The variable domain in full, completed from reference TRBV5-5 and TRBJ1-5, reads DAGVTQSPTHLIKTRGQQVTLRCSPISGHKSVSWYQQVLGQGPQFIFQYYEKEERGRGNFPDRFSARQFPNYSSELNVNALLLGDSALYLCASSLSGVHNQPQHFGDGTRLSIL.

CDR3 sequence: CASRATGGAGGYTF. The CDR3 DNA sequence: TGTGCCAGCAGGGCGACAGGGGGCGCCGGTGGCTACACCTTC. The chain recombines TRBV3-1 with TRBJ1-2; 10 bases agree with TRBD1. With V trimmed by 6 bases and J by 7 bases, 8 bases remained unmatched. CDR3 length: 14 amino acids. From germline, CDR1 is LGHDT and CDR2 YNNKEL (reference sequence). Full variable domain (remainder filled in from reference TRBV3-1 and TRBJ1-2): DTAVSQTPKYLVTQMGNDKSIKCEQNLGHDTMYWYKQDSKKFLKIMFSYNNKELIINETVPNRFSPKSPDKAHLNLHINSLELGDSAVYFCASRATGGAGGYTFGSGTRLTVV.

The chain employs TRBV7-3 and TRBJ2-2; D is unresolved. The CDR3 runs 16 residues. In germline, CDR1 is SGHTA, CDR2 FQGTGA. V dropped 3 bases and J dropped 2 bases, with 13 bases sitting between them. Written as DNA, the CDR3 is TGTGCCAGCAGCTTTTCCAGCCCAACCAACACCGGGGAGCTGTTTTTT. Translating gives CASSFSSPTNTGELFF.